The sequence of this T cell receptor beta chain was determined in a study of blood T cells in healthy people across ages. This clonotype was detected only a few times. Germline V gene lookup returns CDR1 DFQATT and CDR2 SNEGSKA (reference sequence). The CDR3 extends over 14 amino acids. The V end lost 3 bases, the J end lost 4 bases, and 13 bases lay between the germline ends. Sample-barcoded 5' priming and a J-beta primer mix drove a second PCR of roughly 6 to 12 cycles. Every sample gave at least 2.5 million paired-end reads containing CDR3. MiXCR was run by TCRdb on the 5' RACE reads, yielding one entry per CDR3 protein. The sample yields 1.5 million to 2 million distinct CDR3 sequences, approximately 30% seen once.

The rearrangement uses TRBV20-1 and TRBJ2-1; possible D gene TRBD2, 6 bases. The clonotype originates from a woman aged 25 to 45 in good health. Sequenced material: blood. This CDR3 reads CSASLRDWYNEQFF. The CDR3 DNA reads as TGCAGTGCTAGCCTGCGGGATTGGTACAATGAGCAGTTCTTC.